These T cell receptor beta chains were read from a single sample in a study of Ad26.COV2.S vaccination and SARS-CoV-2 variants. Profiled with immunoSEQ multiplex PCR; TCRdb holds only in-frame clones, not every one. The data contain roughly 330,000 clones, 90% of them singletons. Source: peripheral blood, taken in a trial of Ad26.COV2.S vaccine versus placebo. The receptors originated from a person aged 18-65 years who received the Ad26.COV2.S COVID-19 vaccine or a placebo. Both conserved end residues are part of each CDR3. Each record gives: CDR3 protein, V gene, J gene.

CAWEGQGNGYTF	TRBV30	TRBJ1-2
CASGRLAGHTGELFF	TRBV25-1	TRBJ2-2
CASSLGQGAWDTQYF	TRBV13	TRBJ2-3
CASSPQTGNTGELFF	TRBV7-2	TRBJ2-2
CASSMAAGADTQYF	TRBV19	TRBJ2-3
CASSLVLGELFF	TRBV7-2	TRBJ2-2
CASSQATGTYEQYF	TRBV4-1	TRBJ2-7
CASSPIGPHSNQPQHF	TRBV27	TRBJ1-5
CASSPSVQETQYF	TRBV7-2	TRBJ2-5
CSVEGLAGPNEQFF	TRBV29-1	TRBJ2-1
CASSPPTSGRWNEQFF	TRBV9	TRBJ2-1
CASSPSYSSEWETQYF	TRBV11-2	TRBJ2-5
CASSPTTGVANYGYTF	TRBV11-2	TRBJ1-2
CASSLQGANEQFF	TRBV4-3	TRBJ2-1
CASSLKDGYEQYF	TRBV5-5	TRBJ2-7
CASSYSSNQPQHF	TRBV5-8	TRBJ1-5